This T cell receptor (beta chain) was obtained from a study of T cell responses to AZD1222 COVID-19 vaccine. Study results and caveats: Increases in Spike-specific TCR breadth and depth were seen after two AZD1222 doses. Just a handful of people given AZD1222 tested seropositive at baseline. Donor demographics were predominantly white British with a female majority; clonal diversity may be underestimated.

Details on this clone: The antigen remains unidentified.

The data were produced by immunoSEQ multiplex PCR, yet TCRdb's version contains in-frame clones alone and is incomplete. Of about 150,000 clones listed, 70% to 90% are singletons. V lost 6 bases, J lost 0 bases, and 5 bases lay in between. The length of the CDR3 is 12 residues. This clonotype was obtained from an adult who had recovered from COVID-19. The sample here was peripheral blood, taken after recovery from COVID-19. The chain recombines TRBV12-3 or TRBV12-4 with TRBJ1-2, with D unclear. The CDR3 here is CASSKANYGYTF. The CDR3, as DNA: TGTGCCAGCAGCAAAGCTAACTATGGCTACACCTTC.